What follows describes a single T cell receptor (beta chain). Antigen specificity is unknown. The length of the CDR3 is 16 residues. Germline CDR1 is SEHNR and CDR2 is FQNEAQ (reference sequence). After removal of 1 base from V and 6 bases from J, the junction contained 11 bases not matched to a gene. The PCR ran on 60 Vbeta and 13 Jbeta primers. TCRdb keeps only in-frame clones here, not all; method: immunoSEQ multiplex PCR. The table has roughly 150,000 clones, nearly 70% seen once; the top ten hold about 10%. This entry belongs to a study of cytomegalovirus exposure and HLA in healthy donors. Study observations and caveats: Immune exposure information comprised only CMV serostatus. Later on, an analysis tied approximately 17,000 TCR beta sequences to HLA alleles at 0.05 false discovery rate. The study flagged 150 to 200 TCR beta chains as cytomegalovirus-associated.

The chain couples TRBV7-9 to TRBJ1-1; 7 bases agree with TRBD1. The sequenced sample consisted of PBMCs. The sequence was collected from a young man in good health and CMV-seropositive. CDR3 sequence reads: CASSLERRQGRAEAFF. CDR3 nucleotide sequence: TGTGCCAGCAGCTTAGAGAGGAGACAGGGCAGAGCTGAAGCTTTCTTT.